These 28 T cell receptor beta chains were all obtained from the same sample, sequenced in a study of beta chain features in type 1 diabetes. General observations from the study: A moderate, significant TCRB CDR3 shortening appeared in type 1 diabetes across four CD4+ subsets.

These TCRs are of unknown antigen specificity. TCRB transcripts that were expressed got sequenced, as all of the isolated RNA had been reverse transcribed. Data came from immunoSEQ multiplex PCR; TCRdb stores just in-frame clones and leaves some out. The table has some 200,000 clones, around 16% seen once; the top ten hold about 0.085%. Sequenced: naive CD4+ T cells from blood. The receptors stem from a man younger than 45 with type 1 diabetes.

The V gene is TRBV2, the J gene TRBJ2-6; tentatively, D is TRBD1 (6 bases). Trimming pared 7 bases from V and 0 bases from J, leaving 10 bases between. Germline CDR1 reads SNHLY; CDR2 reads FYNNEI. The CDR3 has 15 amino acids. DNA for the CDR3: TGTGCCAGCACCGGACAGAGCTCTGGGGCCAACGTCCTGACTTTC. It is translated as CASTGQSSGANVLTF. The entire variable domain, with the rest obtained from reference TRBV2 and TRBJ2-6, is as follows: EPEVTQTPSHQVTQMGQEVILRCVPISNHLYFYWYRQILGQKVEFLVSFYNNEISEKSEIFDDQFSVERPDGSNFTLKIRSTKLEDSAMYFCASTGQSSGANVLTFGAGSRLTVL.

This clone turned up a few times. The V call is TRBV18, the J call TRBJ2-3; D remains ambiguous. The V end was cut by 0 bases, the J end by 4 bases, with 11 bases between. Germline CDR1 and CDR2: KGHSH and LQKENI. The length of the CDR3 is 15 residues. The CDR3 is CASSPPTSVADTQYF. As DNA, the CDR3 is TGTGCCAGCTCACCACCAACGAGCGTGGCAGATACGCAGTATTTT.

The rearrangement joins TRBV29-1 to TRBJ2-2; no firm D call. The CDR3 totals 12 residues. V was cut by 5 bases and J by 2 bases, with 6 bases left in between. CDR1 and CDR2 from the germline V gene are SQVTM and ANQGSEA. CDR3 in DNA: TGCAGCGTTTTGACCAACACCGGGGAGCTGTTTTTT. It encodes CSVLTNTGELFF.

The chain links TRBV28 to TRBJ2-1; perhaps TRBD2 as D (5 bases). The CDR3 spans 14 residues. CDR1 is MDHEN, CDR2 SYDVKM, per germline. V gave up 7 bases and J gave up 12 bases, with 22 bases separating them. CDR3 in DNA: TGTGCCAGCACTCCCCCCGCGCACCACCGGGGGCAGTTCTTC. Translation: CASTPPAHHRGQFF.

The rearrangement links TRBV7-9 to TRBJ1-4, with 9 bases matching TRBD1. Germline trimming cut 3 bases from V and 5 bases from J; bases unmatched to any gene: 1. In germline, CDR1 is SEHNR, CDR2 FQNEAQ (reference sequence). The CDR3 loop spans 14 amino acids. The chain's CDR3 is CASSLDRGNEKLFF. The DNA for the CDR3 is TGTGCCAGCAGCTTGGACAGGGGAAATGAAAAACTGTTTTTT.

With regard to this clone: The junction departs from germline at one end; a sequencing error may be responsible. The V and J genes are TRBV7-2 and TRBJ2-5, with D possibly called TRBD1 or TRBD2 (6 bases each). Germline V gene sequence: CDR1 SGHTA, CDR2 FQGNSA. The CDR3 sequence is 13 residues long. CDR3 bases: TGTGCCAGCAGATTAGAGGGGGGAGAGACCCAGTACTTC. Translation gives CASRLEGGETQYF.

This clone was counted a few times. Other DNA sequences in this specimen translate into the identical CDR3. The chain couples TRBV7-2 to TRBJ2-7, with a weak D call TRBD1 (5 bases). CDR1 SGHTA and CDR2 FQGNSA come from the germline V gene. The CDR3 is 12 residues long. V lost 5 bases and J lost 4, with 9 bases in between. CDR3 region: CASSQGRYEQYF. The CDR3 bases are TGTGCCAGCAGCCAGGGCCGTTACGAGCAGTACTTC.

V usage is TRBV29-1 and J usage is TRBJ2-5; TRBD1 is a possible D gene (5 bases). The CDR3 is 12 amino acids. V shed 7 bases and J shed 8 bases, with 17 bases lying between them. Germline CDR1 reads SQVTM; CDR2 reads ANQGSEA. The CDR3 loop reads CSGVGQVETQYF. CDR3 nucleotide sequence: TGCAGCGGTGTGGGGCAGGTGGAAACCCAGTACTTC.

This rearrangement joins TRBV29-1 to TRBJ1-2, with D tentatively TRBD1 (6 bases). The V gene's germline CDR1 is SQVTM and CDR2 ANQGSEA. This CDR3 region has 11 residues. Trimming removed 6 bases at V and 5 bases at J, with 10 bases between. The CDR3: CSVHTGYGYTF. The CDR3 nucleotides read TGCAGCGTGCACACAGGGTATGGCTACACCTTC. Full variable domain (rest looked up from reference TRBV29-1 and TRBJ1-2): SAVISQKPSRDICQRGTSLTIQCQVDSQVTMMFWYRQQPGQSLTLIATANQGSEATYESGFVIDKFPISRPNLTFSTLTVSNMSPEDSSIYLCSVHTGYGYTFGSGTRLTVV.

This clone occurred a few times. The V gene is TRBV25-1, the J gene TRBJ2-5; 9 positions agree with TRBD1. The CDR3 totals 16 residues. Germline V lookup: CDR1 MGHDK, CDR2 SYGVNS. Germline trimming cut 0 bases from V and 5 bases from J; bases unmatched to any gene: 7. In DNA form, the CDR3 reads TGTGCCAGCAGTGAATATGGGACAGGGAGATTCGAGACCCAGTACTTC. It translates to CASSEYGTGRFETQYF.

The gene calls are TRBV4-2 and TRBJ2-5; TRBD2 agrees at 10 bases. The length of the CDR3 is 17 residues. The V gene end was trimmed by 0 bases and the J gene end by 5 bases; junction bases not matched to a gene: 9. Germline CDR1 reads LGHNA; CDR2 reads YNFKEQ. The CDR3 sequence: CASSQDWPAGGRETQYF. CDR3 nucleotides: TGTGCCAGCAGCCAAGATTGGCCAGCGGGAGGGCGGGAGACCCAGTACTTC.

The CDR3 sequence is CAWSVQAGLGYTEAFF. CDR3 nucleotides: TGTGCCTGGAGTGTACAGGCAGGGCTGGGATACACTGAAGCTTTCTTT. The chain has TRBV30 and TRBJ1-1, with D tentatively TRBD1 (5 bases). V was cut by 0 bases and J by 3 bases, with 17 bases left in between. This CDR3 has 16 residues. Germline values: CDR1 GTSNPN, CDR2 SVGIG (reference sequence).

This clone turned up a few times. The chain has TRBV19 and TRBJ2-1; TRBD1 aligns across 8 bases. The CDR3 extends over 15 amino acids. The germline V gene encodes CDR1 LNHDA and CDR2 SQIVND (reference sequence). Trimming cost V 5 bases and J 4 bases; bases outside gene matches: 7. CDR3 DNA sequence: TGTGCCAGTAGTCCCACAGGGGGGTATTACAATGAGCAGTTCTTC. It codes for CASSPTGGYYNEQFF. The entire variable domain, with the rest obtained from reference TRBV19 and TRBJ2-1, is as follows: DGGITQSPKYLFRKEGQNVTLSCEQNLNHDAMYWYRQDPGQGLRLIYYSQIVNDFQKGDIAEGYSVSREKKESFPLTVTSAQKNPTAFYLCASSPTGGYYNEQFFGPGTRLTVL.

The sample holds a few counts of this clone. Other DNA sequences in this specimen translate into the identical CDR3. The CDR3 DNA is TGCGCCAGCAGCTTGGACGGGACAGATACGCAGTATTTT. This encodes CASSLDGTDTQYF. The rearrangement links TRBV5-1 to TRBJ2-3; no clear D. The CDR3 has 13 amino acids. V shed 0 bases and J shed 3 bases, with 5 bases lying between them. Germline loops: CDR1 SGHRS, CDR2 YFSETQ.

There are a few counts of this clone. The chain carries TRBV5-4 and TRBJ1-2; no firm D call. CDR1 SGHNT and CDR2 YYREEE come from the germline V gene (reference sequence). This CDR3 is built from 12 residues. Trimming pared 0 bases from V and 4 bases from J, leaving 4 bases between. CDR3: CASSLDVYGYTF. The CDR3 region has the DNA TGTGCCAGCAGCTTGGACGTCTATGGCTACACCTTC.

The J gene is TRBJ2-3, the V gene TRBV28; D uncertain. Trimming removed 1 base from V and 4 bases from J, with 9 bases in between. From germline, CDR1 is MDHEN and CDR2 SYDVKM. The CDR3 has 14 residues. The CDR3 DNA sequence: TGTGCCAGCAGTTTATCGGCAGGCCCAGATACGCAGTATTTT. Translation: CASSLSAGPDTQYF.

V gene TRBV5-1 combines with J gene TRBJ2-7; the match to TRBD2 covers 10 bases. This CDR3 spans 15 amino acids. Germline values: CDR1 SGHRS, CDR2 YFSETQ. The V segment lost 4 bases and the J segment 2 bases; nucleotides outside the gene matches: 6. The CDR3 here is CASSHGLAATYEQYF. CDR3 DNA: TGCGCCAGCAGCCACGGACTAGCGGCAACCTACGAGCAGTACTTC.

The chain has TRBV29-1 and TRBJ2-1; TRBD2 matches at 8 bases. The germline gives CDR1 SQVTM, CDR2 ANQGSEA. V shed 2 bases and J 4 bases; nucleotides not matched to a gene: 10. The CDR3 has 16 residues. CDR3 loop: CSVENPSGRQYNEQFF. The CDR3 nucleotides read TGCAGCGTTGAAAACCCTAGCGGGCGACAGTACAATGAGCAGTTCTTC.

V gene TRBV10-3 combines with J gene TRBJ1-1, with 9 positions matching TRBD1. V shed 8 bases and J 7 bases; nucleotides not matched to a gene: 8. The germline gives CDR1 ENHRY, CDR2 SYGVKD. CDR3 length equals 13 residues. This CDR3 is CAIGQGLIDEAFF. In DNA form, the CDR3 reads TGTGCCATCGGACAGGGGCTTATTGATGAAGCTTTCTTT.

This clone occurred a few times. This sequence joins TRBV12-5 and TRBJ2-3, with D hard to call. The CDR3 spans 14 residues. V lost 7 bases to trimming and J lost 0 bases, with 11 bases between them. In germline, CDR1 is LGHNT, CDR2 FRNRAP. The CDR3 sequence is CASADRLSTDTQYF. CDR3 coding DNA: TGTGCTAGTGCTGATCGGCTAAGCACAGATACGCAGTATTTT.

This rearrangement joins TRBV29-1 to TRBJ1-1; D unresolved. The germline V gene has CDR1 SQVTM and CDR2 ANQGSEA. Trimming shortened V by 6 bases and J by 4 bases, and 15 bases separated the two germline ends. There are 13 residues in the CDR3. The CDR3 region has the DNA TGCAGCGTGGCTGTGATCGGTCCCACTGAAGCTTTCTTT. Protein: CSVAVIGPTEAFF.

The rearrangement joins TRBV29-1 to TRBJ2-1; TRBD1 matches at 7 bases. Germline V gene data show CDR1 as SQVTM and CDR2 as ANQGSEA. The CDR3 is 11 residues long. V shed 2 bases, J shed 8 bases, and the junction held 0 bases outside the gene matches. CDR3 region: CSVERGHEQFF. The DNA of the CDR3 is TGCAGCGTTGAAAGGGGGCATGAGCAGTTCTTC.

The chain links TRBV15 to TRBJ2-1; possibly TRBD2 for D (6 bases). V was shortened by 0 bases and J by 7 bases, with 10 bases between the two germline ends. The CDR3 totals 14 residues. Germline CDR1 reads LNHNV; CDR2 reads YYDKDF (reference sequence). For the CDR3, the DNA is TGTGCCACCAGCAGAGATAGGACTATTAATGAGCAGTTCTTC. Translated: CATSRDRTINEQFF.

This clone was counted between two and nine times. J is TRBJ2-5 and V is TRBV2, with 11 bases identical to TRBD1. The V segment lost 4 bases and the J segment 3 bases; nucleotides outside the gene matches: 1. Germline CDR1 reads SNHLY; CDR2 reads FYNNEI. The CDR3 covers 14 residues. In DNA, the CDR3 is TGTGCCAGCAGTGGGACAGGGGGCAAAGAGACCCAGTACTTC. It translates to CASSGTGGKETQYF. The whole variable domain, remainder taken from reference TRBV2 and TRBJ2-5, is EPEVTQTPSHQVTQMGQEVILRCVPISNHLYFYWYRQILGQKVEFLVSFYNNEISEKSEIFDDQFSVERPDGSNFTLKIRSTKLEDSAMYFCASSGTGGKETQYFGPGTRLLVL.

The chain is built from TRBV7-2 and TRBJ2-7, with 7 bases fitting TRBD1. Germline lookup yields CDR1 SGHTA and CDR2 FQGNSA. J gave up 5 bases and V 2 bases, and 6 bases lay outside the gene matches. The CDR3 extends over 14 amino acids. The CDR3 reads CASSLQQQGNEQYF. For the CDR3, the DNA is TGTGCCAGCAGCTTACAGCAACAGGGGAACGAGCAGTACTTC.

J is TRBJ2-1 and V is TRBV10-3; 10 positions agree with TRBD1. CDR1 and CDR2 (germline): ENHRY, SYGVKD. Losses at the gene ends were 9 bases for V and 4 bases for J; bases not matched to a gene: 9. CDR3 length equals 15 residues. CDR3 sequence: CAIIQGDRGYNEQFF. The DNA for the CDR3 is TGTGCCATAATACAAGGGGACAGGGGATACAATGAGCAGTTCTTC.

The chain joins TRBV13 to TRBJ1-2, with TRBD1 matching 8 bases. This CDR3 is 13 amino acids long. CDR1 and CDR2 from the germline V gene are PRHDT and FYEKMQ (reference sequence). V shed 5 bases and J 6 bases; nucleotides not matched to a gene: 5. For the CDR3, the DNA is TGTGCCAGCAGCCGATGGACAGGGCATGGCTACACCTTC. The encoded protein is CASSRWTGHGYTF.

The chain employs TRBV28 and TRBJ2-5, with 8 bases that match TRBD1. The ends lost 5 bases at V and 5 bases at J; junction bases unmatched: 4. The CDR3 is 13 amino acids. Germline CDR1 and CDR2: MDHEN and SYDVKM. The DNA of the CDR3 is TGTGCCAGCAGTACGGGACAGGTGGAGACCCAGTACTTC. Encoded protein: CASSTGQVETQYF.